This T cell receptor (beta chain) appears in the sequencing data of a study of blood T cell repertoires in COVID-19. CDR3 length equals 17 residues. Trimming took off 0 bases at V and 8 bases at J, with 22 bases between the two ends. Germline-derived CDR1 and CDR2 are SEHNR and FQNEAQ (reference sequence). In the authors' workflow: Scientists estimated how many nucleated cells there were by amplifying reference gene primers. Measured with immunoSEQ multiplex PCR; TCRdb has only the in-frame clones, and not every one. For V, J and clone size, that table is used; D and trimming come from the DNA. The data contain 200,000 to 250,000 clones, 86% of them seen just once; the ten biggest clones take up around 2.2%.

This sequence originates from a young man who had recovered from COVID-19. The material sequenced was peripheral blood. V and J are TRBV7-9 and TRBJ1-1; D ambiguous. CDR3 DNA sequence: TGTGCCAGCAGCTTAGCGGGGTGGGAGGGAGGCAAATTAGAAGCTTTCTTT. Protein sequence: CASSLAGWEGGKLEAFF.